The rows below give T cell receptor beta chains drawn from one sample of a study of blood T cell repertoires in COVID-19. TCRdb's table, derived via immunoSEQ multiplex PCR, lists solely in-frame clones and lacks some. The table includes some 250,000 clones, around 90% detected once. What was sequenced was peripheral blood. The receptors shown here come from a man between 60 and 75 years old who had recovered from COVID-19. Each CDR3 is given with its conserved first and last residue. D genes are given only for firm matches. Size tells how often a clone was seen (once, few, many) or the class of an expanded clone, and some rows leave it out.

TRBJ1-2 . TRBV10-3 TRBD1 CAIRDTGGGNYGYTF TGTGCCATCAGAGATACAGGGGGTGGAAACTATGGCTACACCTTC
TRBJ1-2 . TRBV20-1 TRBD1 CSASRQGVGYTF TGCAGTGCTAGTCGGCAGGGGGTTGGCTACACCTTC
TRBJ2-5 few TRBV5-1 TRBD2 CASTRERGYQETQYF TGCGCCAGCACCCGTGAGCGGGGGTACCAAGAGACCCAGTACTTC
TRBJ1-5 . TRBV10-3 TRBD1 CASTGGAGQPQHF TGTGCCAGTACAGGGGGCGCAGGGCAGCCCCAGCATTTT
TRBJ2-3 . TRBV6-6 . CASSYGGSTDTQYF TGTGCCAGCAGTTACGGGGGGTCCACAGATACGCAGTATTTT
TRBJ1-5 . TRBV19 . CASMKGGNQPQHF TGTGCCAGTATGAAGGGGGGCAATCAGCCCCAGCATTTT
TRBJ1-1 . TRBV7-6 . CASSFLYDKNTEAFF TGTGCCAGCAGCTTTCTGTATGACAAGAACACTGAAGCTTTCTTT
TRBJ1-3 . TRBV2 . CASMDRLSGNTIYF TGTGCCAGCATGGACAGACTCTCTGGAAACACCATATATTTT
TRBJ2-6 . TRBV6-6 . CASTIPGAGANVLTF TGTGCCAGCACGATCCCAGGGGCTGGGGCCAACGTCCTGACTTTC
TRBJ1-3 . TRBV2 . CASSELGFANTIYF TGTGCCAGCAGTGAACTCGGTTTTGCAAACACCATATATTTT
TRBJ1-3 . TRBV4-1 . CASSQEWARLNTIYF TGCGCCAGCAGCCAAGAGTGGGCCAGGCTGAACACCATATATTTT
TRBJ1-3 . TRBV6-2/TRBV6-3 . CASSPGGNTIYF TGTGCCAGCAGCCCCGGCGGGAACACCATATATTTT
TRBJ2-3 . TRBV5-1 TRBD2 CASSLIAGGLSDTQYF TGCGCCAGCAGCTTGATAGCGGGGGGGCTATCAGATACGCAGTATTTT
TRBJ1-2 . TRBV4-2 TRBD1 CASSQQPPGQGTNYGYTF TGTGCCAGCAGCCAGCAGCCTCCGGGACAGGGAACCAACTATGGCTACACCTTC
TRBJ2-1 . TRBV15 . CATSPLRLVFSEQFF TGTGCCACCAGCCCCTTGAGACTAGTCTTTAGTGAGCAGTTCTTC
TRBJ2-1 . TRBV27 TRBD2 CASSLVAGGSYNEQFF TGTGCCAGCAGTTTAGTGGCGGGGGGCTCCTACAATGAGCAGTTCTTC
TRBJ2-7 . TRBV3-1/TRBV3-2 TRBD2 CASSQGLAGFYEQYF TGTGCCAGCAGCCAAGGACTAGCGGGGTTCTACGAGCAGTACTTC
TRBJ2-7 . TRBV7-4 . CASSLGAPPQYF TGTGCCAGCAGCTTAGGGGCACCACCTCAGTACTTC
TRBJ1-1 . TRBV5-6 . CASSLVTTEAFF TGTGCCAGCAGCTTGGTAACTACTGAAGCTTTCTTT
TRBJ1-4 . TRBV20-1 . CSAGPNEKLFF TGCAGTGCTGGGCCCAATGAAAAACTGTTTTTT
TRBJ1-5 . TRBV4-1 . CASSQAPLLGTSHQPQHF TGCGCCAGCAGCCAAGCTCCTCTCCTCGGGACATCTCATCAGCCCCAGCATTTT
TRBJ1-1 . TRBV6-5 TRBD1 CASSYSFGQGSAEAFF TGTGCCAGCAGTTACTCTTTCGGACAGGGGTCGGCTGAAGCTTTCTTT
TRBJ2-3 . TRBV10-1 TRBD2 CASSRASGGPDTQYF TGCGCCAGCAGCAGGGCTAGCGGGGGGCCAGATACGCAGTATTTT
TRBJ1-5 once TRBV6-5 . CASRLTGPKGQPQHF TGTGCCAGCAGATTGACAGGACCGAAGGGGCAGCCCCAGCATTTT
TRBJ2-1 . TRBV12-3/TRBV12-4 . CASSSPRREQFF TGTGCCAGCAGTTCACCCAGGCGTGAGCAGTTCTTC
TRBJ1-3 . TRBV13 . CASSLGRGFLSSGNTIYF TGTGCCAGCAGCTTAGGGCGGGGGTTCCTTAGCTCTGGAAACACCATATATTTT
TRBJ1-5 . TRBV27 . CASKQYSNQPQHF TGTGCCAGCAAACAGTATAGCAATCAGCCCCAGCATTTT
TRBJ2-7 few TRBV19 . CASSIDGGYYEQYF TGTGCCAGTAGTATAGATGGAGGATATTACGAGCAGTACTTC
TRBJ1-4 . TRBV21-1 . CASSKAPVGTVDEKLFF TGTGCCAGCAGCAAAGCGCCAGTTGGGACAGTCGATGAAAAACTGTTTTTT
TRBJ2-3 . TRBV5-1 TRBD2 CASSWGAGGTDTQYF TGCGCCAGCAGCTGGGGAGCGGGGGGCACAGATACGCAGTATTTT
TRBJ1-1 . TRBV6-2/TRBV6-3 . CASSYSLRNTEAFF TGTGCCAGCAGTTACTCCCTCAGGAACACTGAAGCTTTCTTT
TRBJ2-3 . TRBV11-3 . CASSLGAASDTQYF TGTGCCAGCAGCTTAGGAGCGGCCTCAGATACGCAGTATTTT
TRBJ2-3 once TRBV6-5 . CASSYIGPHTDTQYF TGTGCCAGCAGTTACATTGGGCCCCACACAGATACGCAGTATTTT
TRBJ1-6 . TRBV5-1 . CASSLNREINSPLHF TGCGCCAGCAGCTTGAACAGGGAAATCAATTCACCCCTCCACTTT
TRBJ1-1 . TRBV20-1 . CSASRSRIEAFF TGCAGTGCTAGTCGGTCCCGCATTGAAGCTTTCTTT
TRBJ2-5 . TRBV7-8 TRBD2 CASSHGGGQETQYF TGTGCCAGCAGCCACGGGGGGGGCCAAGAGACCCAGTACTTC
TRBJ1-5 many TRBV6-2/TRBV6-3 . CASSFRVSNQPQHF TGTGCCAGCAGTTTTCGGGTAAGCAATCAGCCCCAGCATTTT
TRBJ1-2 . TRBV19 . CASSALASGYTF TGTGCCAGTAGTGCCCTTGCCAGTGGCTACACCTTC
TRBJ1-2 . TRBV15 . CATSRARDDYGYTF TGTGCCACCAGCAGAGCCCGGGATGACTATGGCTACACCTTC
TRBJ2-1 few TRBV4-2 . CASSQGRGGPYNEQFF TGTGCCAGCAGCCAAGGAAGGGGGGGCCCTTACAATGAGCAGTTCTTC
TRBJ2-5 . TRBV19 TRBD1 CASTPRDRGPETQYF TGTGCCAGTACCCCCCGGGACAGGGGGCCTGAGACCCAGTACTTC
TRBJ2-1 . TRBV1 . CTRWAGAVYNEQFF TGCACCAGATGGGCGGGGGCCGTATACAATGAGCAGTTCTTC
TRBJ1-1 once TRBV7-9 TRBD1 CASSTKQGANTEAFF TGTGCCAGCAGCACAAAACAGGGGGCGAACACTGAAGCTTTCTTT
TRBJ1-2 . TRBV7-9 TRBD1 CASSPTGTAGGHGYTF TGTGCCAGCAGCCCCACCGGGACGGCAGGGGGGCATGGCTACACCTTC
TRBJ2-7 . TRBV5-1 . CASSPAGQGLYEQYF TGCGCCAGCAGCCCGGCTGGGCAGGGGCTCTACGAGCAGTACTTC
TRBJ1-1 . TRBV18 TRBD1 CASSSQGMNTEAFF TGTGCCAGCTCATCACAGGGGATGAACACTGAAGCTTTCTTT
TRBJ2-7 . TRBV20-1 TRBD2 CSASGSGGAGYEQYF TGCAGTGCTAGTGGTAGCGGGGGGGCCGGTTACGAGCAGTACTTC